This T cell receptor (beta chain) was captured in a study of blood T cell repertoires in COVID-19. Overall study context: The samples span acute and convalescent COVID-19 from the United States, Italy and Spain. T cells, B-cell-depleted T cells, or PBMCs provided the cDNA or gDNA that served as material.

CDR1 and CDR2 (germline): MNHEY, SMNVEV (reference sequence). Germline trimming cut 4 bases from V and 1 base from J; bases unmatched to any gene: 6. The CDR3 is 16 residues long. The protocol was immunoSEQ multiplex PCR, while the TCRdb copy is restricted to in-frame clones and leaves out a portion. The sample carries approximately 250,000 clones, 80% to 95% recorded once. Sequencing was carried out using PBMCs or T cells enriched from blood (not recorded which). The rearrangement joins TRBV27 to TRBJ2-1; 8 nucleotides agree with TRBD2. This TCR was sampled from a middle-aged man who had been exposed to COVID-19. The chain's CDR3 is CASSSLTSGSYNEQFF. The CDR3 DNA sequence: TGTGCCAGCAGTTCACTCACTAGCGGATCCTACAATGAGCAGTTCTTC.